The source of this T cell receptor (beta chain) is a study of OX40 agonist ivuxolimab in advanced cancers. Findings and limits, study-wide: Within 6 weeks, CD4+ and CD8+ blood T cells expanded clonally at 0.1 to 3.0 mg/kg.

Assay: immunoSEQ multiplex PCR; the TCRdb copy retains only in-frame clones and omits some. The sample includes about 51,000 clones, 88% of them seen just once. Details on this clone: Its antigen is still unknown.

With 5 bases removed from V and 4 bases from J, the gap between germline ends came to 15 bases. The CDR3 runs 14 residues. Germline V gene data show CDR1 as SGHTA and CDR2 as FQGNSA. The rearrangement uses TRBV7-2 and TRBJ2-7, with no clear D. The sequence was collected from an adult with an advanced solid tumor such as melanoma, head and neck, liver or kidney cancer. Sequencing was performed on CD4+ or CD8+ T cells sorted from blood, taken in a trial of the OX40 agonist ivuxolimab. The CDR3 nucleotides are TGTGCCAGCAGCCCCTTCCTTGCAAGTTACGAGCAGTACTTC. Translating it yields CASSPFLASYEQYF.